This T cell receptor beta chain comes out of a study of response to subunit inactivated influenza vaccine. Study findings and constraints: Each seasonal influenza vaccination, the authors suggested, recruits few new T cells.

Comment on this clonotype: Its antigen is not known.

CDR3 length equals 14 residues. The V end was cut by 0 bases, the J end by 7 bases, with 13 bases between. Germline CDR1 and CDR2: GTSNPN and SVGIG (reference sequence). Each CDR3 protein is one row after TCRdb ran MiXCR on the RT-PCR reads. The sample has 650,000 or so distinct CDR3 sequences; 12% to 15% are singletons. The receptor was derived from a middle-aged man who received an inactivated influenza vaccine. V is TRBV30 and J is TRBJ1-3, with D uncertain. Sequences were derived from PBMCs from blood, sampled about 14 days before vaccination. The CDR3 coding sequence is TGTGCCTGGAGTGTTCCAGAGAGGTGGAACACCATATATTTT. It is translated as CAWSVPERWNTIYF.